This entry concerns a single TCR beta chain. Antigen unknown. This CDR3 is built from 14 residues. The germline gives CDR1 MNHEY, CDR2 SVGAGI. The V gene end was trimmed by 0 bases and the J gene end by 8 bases; junction bases not matched to a gene: 4. This sample was included in a study of cytomegalovirus exposure and HLA in healthy donors. Study-level findings and limits: The majority of TCR sequences were rare, yet some public TCRs appeared in many donors.

It was with 60 Vbeta and 13 Jbeta primers that the PCR ran. TCRdb's table, derived via immunoSEQ multiplex PCR, lists solely in-frame clones and lacks some. The table shows some 170,000 clones, with over 60% occurring only once. The genes are TRBV6-5 and TRBJ2-5; TRBD1 agrees at 9 bases. Material: PBMCs. The receptor comes from a woman aged 30 to 39 in good health and CMV-seronegative. For the CDR3, the DNA is TGTGCCAGCAGTTACTCGCAGGACAGGGGTACCCAGTACTTC. This gives the protein CASSYSQDRGTQYF.